The T cell receptor (beta chain) described here comes from a study of OX40 agonist ivuxolimab in advanced cancers. Germline V gives CDR1 SGHAT, CDR2 FQNNGV. Trimming took 5 bases from V and 4 from J, leaving 8 bases between them. The CDR3 runs to 13 residues. Turning to this clone: What it binds is unknown.

Study observations and caveats: The average count of expanded clones was higher among CD8+ T cells than among CD4+.

Produced via immunoSEQ multiplex PCR; TCRdb's table is partial and in-frame only. The sample lists tens of thousands of clones; less than 90% were seen once. Sample: CD4+ or CD8+ T cells sorted from blood, taken in a trial of the OX40 agonist ivuxolimab. The receptor was derived from an adult with an advanced solid tumor such as melanoma, head and neck, liver or kidney cancer. V is TRBV11-2 and J is TRBJ1-4, with TRBD1 as a possible D gene (5 bases). DNA for the CDR3: TGTGCCAGCAGCCCTAGGGGTAATGAAAAACTGTTTTTT. Translating it yields CASSPRGNEKLFF.